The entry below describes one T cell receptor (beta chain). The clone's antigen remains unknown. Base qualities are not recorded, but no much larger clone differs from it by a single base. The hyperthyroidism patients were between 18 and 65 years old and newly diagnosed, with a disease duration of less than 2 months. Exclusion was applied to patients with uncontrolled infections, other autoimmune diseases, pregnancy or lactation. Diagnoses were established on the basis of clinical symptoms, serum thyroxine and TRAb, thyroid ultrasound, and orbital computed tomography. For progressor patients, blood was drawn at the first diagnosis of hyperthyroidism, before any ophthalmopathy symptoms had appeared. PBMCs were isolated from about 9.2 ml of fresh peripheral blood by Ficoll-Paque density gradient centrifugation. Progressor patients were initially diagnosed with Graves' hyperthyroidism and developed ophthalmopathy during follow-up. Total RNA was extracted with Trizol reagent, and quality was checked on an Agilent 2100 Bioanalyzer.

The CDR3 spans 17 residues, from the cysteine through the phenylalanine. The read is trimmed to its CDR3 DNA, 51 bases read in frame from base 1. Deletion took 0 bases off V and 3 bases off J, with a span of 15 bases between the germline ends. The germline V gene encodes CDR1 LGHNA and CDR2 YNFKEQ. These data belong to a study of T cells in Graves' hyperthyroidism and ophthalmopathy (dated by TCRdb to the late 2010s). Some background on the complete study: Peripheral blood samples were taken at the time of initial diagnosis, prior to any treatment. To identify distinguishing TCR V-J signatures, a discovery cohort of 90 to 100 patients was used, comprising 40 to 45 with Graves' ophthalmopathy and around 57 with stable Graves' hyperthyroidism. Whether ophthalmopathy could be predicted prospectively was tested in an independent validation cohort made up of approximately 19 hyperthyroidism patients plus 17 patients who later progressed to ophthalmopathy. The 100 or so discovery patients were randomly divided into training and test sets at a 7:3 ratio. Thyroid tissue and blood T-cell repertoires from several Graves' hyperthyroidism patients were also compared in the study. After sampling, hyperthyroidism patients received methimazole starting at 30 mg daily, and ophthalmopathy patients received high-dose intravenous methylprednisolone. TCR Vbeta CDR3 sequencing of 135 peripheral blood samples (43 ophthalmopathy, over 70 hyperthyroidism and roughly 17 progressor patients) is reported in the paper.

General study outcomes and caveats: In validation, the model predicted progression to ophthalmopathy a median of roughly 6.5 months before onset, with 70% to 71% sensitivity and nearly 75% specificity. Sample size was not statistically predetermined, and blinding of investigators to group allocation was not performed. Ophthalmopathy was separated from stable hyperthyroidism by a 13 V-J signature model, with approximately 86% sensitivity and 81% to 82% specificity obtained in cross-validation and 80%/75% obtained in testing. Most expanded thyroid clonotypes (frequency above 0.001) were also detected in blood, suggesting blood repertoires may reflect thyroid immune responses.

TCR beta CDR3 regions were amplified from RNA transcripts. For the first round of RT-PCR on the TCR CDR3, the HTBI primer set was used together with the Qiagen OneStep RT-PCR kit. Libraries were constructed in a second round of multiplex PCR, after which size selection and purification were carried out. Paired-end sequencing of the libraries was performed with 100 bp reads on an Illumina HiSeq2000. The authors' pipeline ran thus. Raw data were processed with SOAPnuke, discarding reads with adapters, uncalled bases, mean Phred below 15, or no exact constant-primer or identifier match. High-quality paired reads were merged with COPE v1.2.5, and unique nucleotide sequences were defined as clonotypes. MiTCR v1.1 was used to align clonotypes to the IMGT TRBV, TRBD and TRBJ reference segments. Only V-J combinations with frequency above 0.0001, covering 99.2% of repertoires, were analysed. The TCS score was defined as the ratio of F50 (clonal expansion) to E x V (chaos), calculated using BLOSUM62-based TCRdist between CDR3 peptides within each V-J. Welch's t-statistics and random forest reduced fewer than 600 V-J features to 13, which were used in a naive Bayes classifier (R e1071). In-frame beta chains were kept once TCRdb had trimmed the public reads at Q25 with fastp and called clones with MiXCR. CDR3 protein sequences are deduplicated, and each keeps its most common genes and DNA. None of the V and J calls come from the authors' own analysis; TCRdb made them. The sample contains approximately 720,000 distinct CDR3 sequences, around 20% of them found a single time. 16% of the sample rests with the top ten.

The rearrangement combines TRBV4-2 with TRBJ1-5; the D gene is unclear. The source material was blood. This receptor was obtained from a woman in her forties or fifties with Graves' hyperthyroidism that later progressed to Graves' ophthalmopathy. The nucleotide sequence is TGTGCCAGCAGCCAAGAGTCTGCTATGGGGAACAATCAGCCCCAGCATTTT. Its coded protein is CASSQESAMGNNQPQHF.